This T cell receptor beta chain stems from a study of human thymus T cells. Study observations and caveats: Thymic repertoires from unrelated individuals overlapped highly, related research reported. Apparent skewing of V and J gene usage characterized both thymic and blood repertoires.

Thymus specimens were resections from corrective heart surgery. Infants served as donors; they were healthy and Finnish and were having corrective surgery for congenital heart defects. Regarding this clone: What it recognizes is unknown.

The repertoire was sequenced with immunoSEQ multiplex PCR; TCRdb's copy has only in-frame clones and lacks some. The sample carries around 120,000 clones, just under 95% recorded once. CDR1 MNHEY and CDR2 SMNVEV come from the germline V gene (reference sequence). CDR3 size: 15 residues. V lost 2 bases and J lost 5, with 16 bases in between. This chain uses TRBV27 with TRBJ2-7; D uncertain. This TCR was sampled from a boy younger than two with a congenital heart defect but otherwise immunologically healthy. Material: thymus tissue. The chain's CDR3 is CASSLLQSQLNEQYF. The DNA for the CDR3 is TGTGCCAGCAGTTTACTCCAGAGTCAGCTGAACGAGCAGTACTTC.